The present entry profiles one T cell receptor (beta chain) with its context. Antigen unknown. In germline, CDR1 is MNHEY, CDR2 SMNVEV (reference sequence). This CDR3 has 13 residues. Use of 60 Vbeta and 13 Jbeta primers characterized the PCR. TCRdb's table, derived via immunoSEQ multiplex PCR, lists solely in-frame clones and lacks some. The data show 150,000 or so clones, around 80% seen once. These data belong to a study of cytomegalovirus exposure and HLA in healthy donors. General study findings and limits: Across donors, sequencing depth was assumed by presence/absence analyses to be roughly uniform.

The origin of this receptor is a woman aged 45 to 65 in good health and CMV-seropositive. V gene TRBV27 combines with J gene TRBJ2-5; D is unresolved. The better agreement between TRBJ2-7 and the DNA end casts doubt on the J call. Sequencing was done on a sample of PBMCs. This chain's CDR3 is CASSFSGLHEQYF. CDR3 nucleotides: TGTGCCAGCAGTTTTTCAGGTCTCCACGAGCAGTACTTC.